A selection of T cell receptor beta chains follows, all from one sample in a study of vaccination and CD4 T cells after COVID-19. MiXCR was run by TCRdb on the PCR reads, yielding one entry per CDR3 protein. The data show roughly 7,000 distinct CDR3 sequences, around 42% seen once. No antigen is known for these receptors. Sequenced input: CD4+ T cells from blood, cultured in vitro. The receptors were gathered from a human donor who had recovered from COVID-19. The CDR3 runs from the conserved cysteine through the conserved F or W. The D gene is left open where the match is weak. Some rows mark clone size as missing; the rest say once, few, many or name a class of expanded clone.

len: 12; abundance: few; j_gene: TRBJ2-7; v_gene: TRBV2; d_gene: .; CDR3nt: TGTGCCAGCAGTGATGTTGACTACGAGCAGTACTTC; CDR3aa: CASSDVDYEQYF
len: 16; abundance: .; j_gene: TRBJ1-5; v_gene: TRBV19; d_gene: TRBD1; CDR3nt: TGTGCCAGTAGCAAAAAAGCCGGGACAGTCAATCAGCCCCAGCATTTT; CDR3aa: CASSKKAGTVNQPQHF
len: 15; abundance: few; j_gene: TRBJ1-1; v_gene: TRBV7-3; d_gene: .; CDR3nt: TGTGCCAGCAGCTTAATGGGGGGCTCGAACACTGAAGCTTTCTTT; CDR3aa: CASSLMGGSNTEAFF
len: 16; abundance: .; j_gene: TRBJ1-5; v_gene: TRBV6-1; d_gene: .; CDR3nt: TGTGCCAGCAGTACAGATACAGGGTGGAGGGGTCAGCCCCAGCATTTT; CDR3aa: CASSTDTGWRGQPQHF
len: 15; abundance: .; j_gene: TRBJ1-5; v_gene: TRBV19; d_gene: TRBD1; CDR3nt: TGTGCCAGTAGTCTATTAGACAGGGTCAATCAGCCCCAGCATTTT; CDR3aa: CASSLLDRVNQPQHF
len: 15; abundance: .; j_gene: TRBJ1-1; v_gene: TRBV11-3; d_gene: .; CDR3nt: TGTGCCAGCTACTTCCCGACAGGAAAGGACACTGAAGCTTTCTTT; CDR3aa: CASYFPTGKDTEAFF
len: 14; abundance: once; j_gene: TRBJ2-1; v_gene: TRBV20-1; d_gene: TRBD2; CDR3nt: TGCAGTGCTAGAGATCAGCGGGGGTACAATGAGCAGTTCTTC; CDR3aa: CSARDQRGYNEQFF
len: 18; abundance: .; j_gene: TRBJ1-1; v_gene: TRBV20-1; d_gene: TRBD1; CDR3nt: TGCAGTGCTAGACCACCGGGACAGGGGGGCGTACCGAACACTGAAGCTTTCTTT; CDR3aa: CSARPPGQGGVPNTEAFF
len: 16; abundance: few; j_gene: TRBJ1-2; v_gene: TRBV4-2; d_gene: TRBD1; CDR3nt: TGTGCCAGCAGCCAAGATAGGACAGGGGTACTAAATGGCTACACCTTC; CDR3aa: CASSQDRTGVLNGYTF
len: 15; abundance: .; j_gene: TRBJ2-2; v_gene: TRBV1; d_gene: .; CDR3nt: TGCACCAGCAGCCCGAGACAGGGAAACACCGGGGAGCTGTTTTTT; CDR3aa: CTSSPRQGNTGELFF
len: 14; abundance: .; j_gene: TRBJ1-2; v_gene: TRBV11-2; d_gene: .; CDR3nt: TGTGCCAGCAGCTTAGGGCTCGGTTTTTTGGGCTACACCTTC; CDR3aa: CASSLGLGFLGYTF
len: 17; abundance: .; j_gene: TRBJ1-3; v_gene: TRBV6-1; d_gene: .; CDR3nt: TGTGCCAGCAGTGAGCTCGAGACGGGGGGCTCTGGAGACACCATATATTTT; CDR3aa: CASSELETGGSGDTIYF
len: 13; abundance: .; j_gene: TRBJ1-6; v_gene: TRBV30; d_gene: .; CDR3nt: TGTGCCTGGAGTGTGCAGGGCTACTCACCCCTCCACTTT; CDR3aa: CAWSVQGYSPLHF
len: 15; abundance: few; j_gene: TRBJ1-2; v_gene: TRBV19; d_gene: .; CDR3nt: TGTGCCAGTAGTATAAGAGGGCCTTCATCGAATGGCTACACCTTC; CDR3aa: CASSIRGPSSNGYTF
len: 13; abundance: few; j_gene: TRBJ1-1; v_gene: TRBV7-9; d_gene: .; CDR3nt: TGTGCCAGCAGCGAAATAGCGAACACTGAAGCTTTCTTT; CDR3aa: CASSEIANTEAFF
len: 12; abundance: .; j_gene: TRBJ2-5; v_gene: TRBV29-1; d_gene: .; CDR3nt: TGCAGCGTTCTCCCCGGGGGAGAGACCCAGTACTTC; CDR3aa: CSVLPGGETQYF
len: 15; abundance: few; j_gene: TRBJ1-2; v_gene: TRBV7-8; d_gene: .; CDR3nt: TGTGCCAGCAGCTTATTCGGGAGCAGCCTATCCGGCTACACCTTC; CDR3aa: CASSLFGSSLSGYTF
len: 16; abundance: .; j_gene: TRBJ2-2; v_gene: TRBV7-3; d_gene: .; CDR3nt: TGTGCCAGCAGCTTATTAGTGGGGGGAAACACCGGGGAGCTGTTTTTT; CDR3aa: CASSLLVGGNTGELFF
len: 13; abundance: .; j_gene: TRBJ1-2; v_gene: TRBV6-5; d_gene: .; CDR3nt: TGTGCCAGCAGTTTTGGACAGTACTATGGCTACACCTTC; CDR3aa: CASSFGQYYGYTF
len: 15; abundance: .; j_gene: TRBJ2-7; v_gene: TRBV6-5; d_gene: TRBD1; CDR3nt: TGTGCCAGCAGTTACCCGGGACAGGGTAACTACGAGCAGTACTTC; CDR3aa: CASSYPGQGNYEQYF
len: 13; abundance: .; j_gene: TRBJ2-3; v_gene: TRBV20-1; d_gene: TRBD1; CDR3nt: TGCAGTGCTCGACAGGGGGGTACAGATACGCAGTATTTT; CDR3aa: CSARQGGTDTQYF
len: 13; abundance: .; j_gene: TRBJ1-1; v_gene: TRBV19; d_gene: .; CDR3nt: TGTGCCAGTAGATCAGTCGCGGGCACTGAAGCTTTCTTT; CDR3aa: CASRSVAGTEAFF
len: 14; abundance: large; j_gene: TRBJ1-1; v_gene: TRBV12-3/TRBV12-4; d_gene: .; CDR3nt: TGTGCCAGCAGTTTTGGGGGCGGGAACACTGAAGCTTTCTTT; CDR3aa: CASSFGGGNTEAFF
len: 13; abundance: large; j_gene: TRBJ1-2; v_gene: TRBV20-1; d_gene: .; CDR3nt: TGCAGTGCCCCCGAAAGCCATGAACATGGCTACACCTTC; CDR3aa: CSAPESHEHGYTF
len: 16; abundance: few; j_gene: TRBJ2-6; v_gene: TRBV10-3; d_gene: .; CDR3nt: TGTGCCATCAGTGAGGGTCGAGACTCTGGGGCCAACGTCCTGACTTTC; CDR3aa: CAISEGRDSGANVLTF
len: 13; abundance: few; j_gene: TRBJ2-7; v_gene: TRBV6-1; d_gene: .; CDR3nt: TGTGCCAGCAGGGACAGTATAACCTACGAGCAGTACTTC; CDR3aa: CASRDSITYEQYF
len: 13; abundance: medium-sized; j_gene: TRBJ2-5; v_gene: TRBV7-2; d_gene: .; CDR3nt: TGTGCCAGCAGTCGAGCGGTGCAAGAGACCCAGTACTTC; CDR3aa: CASSRAVQETQYF
len: 15; abundance: .; j_gene: TRBJ2-3; v_gene: TRBV25-1; d_gene: .; CDR3nt: TGTGCCGGCAGTGAATTAGGCAGGGGTGCAGATACGCAGTATTTT; CDR3aa: CAGSELGRGADTQYF
len: 14; abundance: few; j_gene: TRBJ2-5; v_gene: TRBV7-2; d_gene: TRBD1; CDR3nt: TGTGCCAGCAGCTTCCCGACAGGGTTTGAGACCCAGTACTTC; CDR3aa: CASSFPTGFETQYF
len: 14; abundance: .; j_gene: TRBJ2-7; v_gene: TRBV6-5; d_gene: .; CDR3nt: TGTGCCAGCAGTTTGCGCCAGGGAACCGCCGAGCAGTACTTC; CDR3aa: CASSLRQGTAEQYF
len: 14; abundance: .; j_gene: TRBJ2-5; v_gene: TRBV27; d_gene: .; CDR3nt: TGTGCCAGCAGTTTTGGCGCCGGGGGCGAGGCCCAGTACTTC; CDR3aa: CASSFGAGGEAQYF
len: 16; abundance: .; j_gene: TRBJ2-5; v_gene: TRBV11-2; d_gene: TRBD2; CDR3nt: TGTGCCAGCAGCTTAGAGGCGGGAGGGTGGCAAGAGACCCAGTACTTC; CDR3aa: CASSLEAGGWQETQYF
len: 12; abundance: .; j_gene: TRBJ1-2; v_gene: TRBV11-1; d_gene: .; CDR3nt: TGTGCCAGCAGTTGGGACGGACATGGCTACACCTTC; CDR3aa: CASSWDGHGYTF
len: 15; abundance: .; j_gene: TRBJ2-5; v_gene: TRBV11-3; d_gene: .; CDR3nt: TGTGCCAGCCAGTCAGGGCAGACCCTGGGGGAGACCCAGTACTTC; CDR3aa: CASQSGQTLGETQYF
len: 16; abundance: .; j_gene: TRBJ2-1; v_gene: TRBV20-1; d_gene: TRBD2; CDR3nt: TGCAGTGCTAGAGATCAGCTAGCGGGAGACTACAATGAGCAGTTCTTC; CDR3aa: CSARDQLAGDYNEQFF
len: 19; abundance: .; j_gene: TRBJ1-4; v_gene: TRBV15; d_gene: .; CDR3nt: TGTGCCACCAGCAGAGATGTAGGAGCAGCGGGGGGAGATAATGAAAAACTGTTTTTT; CDR3aa: CATSRDVGAAGGDNEKLFF
len: 13; abundance: .; j_gene: TRBJ1-1; v_gene: TRBV6-1; d_gene: .; CDR3nt: TGTGCCAGCAGATGGGGGCGCGACACTGAAGCTTTCTTT; CDR3aa: CASRWGRDTEAFF
len: 14; abundance: .; j_gene: TRBJ2-2; v_gene: TRBV4-2; d_gene: .; CDR3nt: TGTGCCAGCAGCCAAGAAAGTTTCCCAGGGGAGCTGTTTTTT; CDR3aa: CASSQESFPGELFF
len: 14; abundance: few; j_gene: TRBJ1-1; v_gene: TRBV2; d_gene: .; CDR3nt: TGTGCCAGCAGAAGACAGGAGGGGTACGCTGAAGCTTTCTTT; CDR3aa: CASRRQEGYAEAFF
len: 15; abundance: few; j_gene: TRBJ1-2; v_gene: TRBV12-3/TRBV12-4; d_gene: TRBD1; CDR3nt: TGTGCCAGCACCTTAAGGACAGGAGTTAACTATGGCTACACCTTC; CDR3aa: CASTLRTGVNYGYTF
len: 15; abundance: .; j_gene: TRBJ2-5; v_gene: TRBV7-8; d_gene: TRBD2; CDR3nt: TGTGCCAGCAGCCCTAGCGGGGGGGCCTCAGAGACCCAGTACTTC; CDR3aa: CASSPSGGASETQYF
len: 16; abundance: .; j_gene: TRBJ2-5; v_gene: TRBV6-2/TRBV6-3; d_gene: .; CDR3nt: TGTGCCAGCAAAGAGAGGCGGTGGCGGATGGGGGAGGCCCAGTACTTC; CDR3aa: CASKERRWRMGEAQYF